This TCR beta chain was retrieved from a study of STAT3 mutations in large granular lymphocyte leukemia. Study in general: More than half of T-LGLL patients received immunosuppressive therapy. Notes on the study in general: At least one immunodominant TCR beta clonotype appeared in every T-cell large granular lymphocyte leukemia patient.

The germline V gene encodes CDR1 LGHNA and CDR2 YSLEER. The CDR3 length is 14 residues. Between the trimmed V and J ends, which lost 9 bases and 5 bases, there was a span of 19 bases. About this clone: The antigen remains undetermined.

Only in-frame clones appear in the TCRdb table, and some are missing; sequencing was by immunoSEQ multiplex PCR. The table includes more than 10,000 clones, 81% detected once. The clonotype comes from a man between 60 and 70 years old with T-cell large granular lymphocyte leukemia. Some clones in this sample may be carry-over from other donors' samples. This chain connects TRBV4-3 to TRBJ2-5; D unresolved. Source material: peripheral blood mononuclear cells. The CDR3 spells CARPLTRRRETQYF. The CDR3 DNA is TGCGCCAGGCCCCTGACCCGTCGTCGGGAGACCCAGTACTTC.